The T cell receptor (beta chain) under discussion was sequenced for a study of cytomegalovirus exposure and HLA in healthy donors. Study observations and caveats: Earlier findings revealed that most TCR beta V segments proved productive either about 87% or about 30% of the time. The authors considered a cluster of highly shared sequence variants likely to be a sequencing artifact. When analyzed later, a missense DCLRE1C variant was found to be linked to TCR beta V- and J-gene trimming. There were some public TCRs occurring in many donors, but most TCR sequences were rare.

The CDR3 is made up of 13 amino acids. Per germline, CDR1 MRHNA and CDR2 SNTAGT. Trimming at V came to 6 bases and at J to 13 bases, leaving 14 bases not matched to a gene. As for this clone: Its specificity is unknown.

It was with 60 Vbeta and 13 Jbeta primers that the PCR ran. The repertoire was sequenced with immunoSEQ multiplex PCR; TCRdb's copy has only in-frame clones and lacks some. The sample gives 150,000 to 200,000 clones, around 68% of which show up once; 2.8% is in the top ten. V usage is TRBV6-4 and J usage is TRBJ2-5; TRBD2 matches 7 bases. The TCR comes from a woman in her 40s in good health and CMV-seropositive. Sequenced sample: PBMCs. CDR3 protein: CASSAQRGDVRYF. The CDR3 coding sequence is TGTGCCAGCAGCGCGCAGCGGGGCGACGTACGGTACTTC.